These T cell receptor beta chains were read from a single sample in a study of T cell responses to AZD1222 COVID-19 vaccine. Here immunoSEQ multiplex PCR was the method, and the copy in TCRdb shows in-frame clones only, minus some. The table shows tens of thousands of clones, with around 80% occurring only once. This specimen was peripheral blood, taken on day 0 of MenACWY control vaccination. The receptors come from an adult in good health. CDR3s include the opening cysteine and the closing phenylalanine or tryptophan. The order of the fields is V gene, clone size, J gene, D gene, CDR3 protein, CDR3 DNA. A D gene is named only where the DNA matches it firmly. Some rows have no size entry. The others give once, few or many, or a class for an expanded clone.

>TRBV6-1|.|TRBJ2-4|TRBD1
CASSATGALAKNIQYF
TGTGCCAGCAGTGCAACAGGGGCACTAGCCAAAAACATTCAGTACTTC
>TRBV2|few|TRBJ2-7|.
CASSDRAHEQYF
TGTGCCAGCAGTGACAGGGCACACGAGCAGTACTTC
>TRBV4-1|.|TRBJ1-1|.
CASSQEWGEAFF
TGCGCCAGCAGCCAAGAATGGGGTGAAGCTTTCTTT
>TRBV11-3|.|TRBJ1-5|.
CASSSLSNQPQHF
TGTGCCAGCAGCTCCCTTAGCAATCAGCCCCAGCATTTT
>TRBV15|.|TRBJ2-2|.
CATSRSTGELFF
TGTGCCACCAGCAGATCCACCGGGGAGCTGTTTTTT
>TRBV9|.|TRBJ2-2|.
CASSVGVGELFF
TGTGCCAGCAGCGTAGGGGTCGGGGAGCTGTTTTTT
>TRBV6-4|.|TRBJ1-5|TRBD1
CASSNTGGSQPQHF
TGTGCCAGCAGTAATACAGGGGGCAGTCAGCCCCAGCATTTT
>TRBV28|.|TRBJ1-3|TRBD1
CASSLESDRASGNTIYF
TGTGCCAGCAGCCTCGAATCGGACAGGGCCTCTGGAAACACCATATATTTT
>TRBV5-1|.|TRBJ1-1|.
CASSFLQNTEAFF
TGCGCCAGCAGCTTTCTCCAGAACACTGAAGCTTTCTTT
>TRBV5-6|.|TRBJ2-3|.
CASSLEADTQYF
TGTGCCAGCAGCTTGGAGGCAGATACGCAGTATTTT
>TRBV2|few|TRBJ2-4|TRBD2
CASSGGGLAGGIQYF
TGTGCCAGCAGTGGAGGAGGACTAGCGGGAGGCATTCAGTACTTC
>TRBV7-9|.|TRBJ1-2|.
CASSPSSANYGYTF
TGTGCCAGCAGCCCCAGCTCCGCTAACTATGGCTACACCTTC
>TRBV19|.|TRBJ2-5|TRBD2
CASSRASGGAGETQYF
TGTGCCAGTAGTAGGGCTAGCGGGGGGGCCGGGGAGACCCAGTACTTC
>TRBV28|.|TRBJ2-3|.
CASSMQGSEDTQYF
TGTGCCAGCAGTATGCAGGGATCGGAAGATACGCAGTATTTT
>TRBV2|.|TRBJ1-1|.
CASSESGRRNTEAFF
TGTGCCAGCAGTGAAAGTGGTCGGAGGAACACTGAAGCTTTCTTT
>TRBV5-6|.|TRBJ1-2|TRBD1
CASSSLTGDNGYTF
TGTGCCAGCAGCTCCTTGACAGGGGATAATGGCTACACCTTC
>TRBV28|once|TRBJ1-1|.
CASSSVPTEAFF
TGTGCCAGCAGTTCCGTACCCACTGAAGCTTTCTTT
>TRBV4-1|.|TRBJ1-1|.
CASSQVPGLEAFF
TGCGCCAGCAGCCAAGTCCCCGGGCTTGAAGCTTTCTTT
>TRBV6-5|.|TRBJ2-5|.
CASSPRGSHETQYF
TGTGCCAGCAGTCCCCGTGGTAGCCATGAGACCCAGTACTTC
>TRBV5-1|.|TRBJ2-5|.
CASSGIRGGEETQYF
TGCGCCAGCAGCGGCATCAGGGGGGGAGAAGAGACCCAGTACTTC
>TRBV6-5|.|TRBJ1-2|TRBD1
CASILTGGNGYTF
TGTGCCAGCATTTTGACAGGGGGTAATGGCTACACCTTC
>TRBV25-1|.|TRBJ1-5|TRBD1
CASRGQGSQPQHF
TGTGCCAGCAGGGGACAGGGAAGTCAGCCCCAGCATTTT
>TRBV3-1/TRBV3-2|.|TRBJ2-7|.
CASSRTGYEQYF
TGTGCCAGCAGCCGCACGGGGTACGAGCAGTACTTC
>TRBV5-5|.|TRBJ1-4|.
CASSLGDGRGTNEKLFF
TGTGCCAGCAGCCTAGGGGACGGTAGGGGGACTAATGAAAAACTGTTTTTT
>TRBV10-3|few|TRBJ2-5|TRBD1
CAISEEAGQGAGTQYF
TGTGCCATCAGTGAAGAGGCGGGACAGGGGGCTGGGACCCAGTACTTC
>TRBV30|few|TRBJ1-2|.
CAWSFEEGNYGYTF
TGTGCCTGGAGTTTTGAAGAGGGGAACTATGGCTACACCTTC
>TRBV2|.|TRBJ2-2|TRBD1
CASNPDRGSPGELFF
TGTGCCAGTAACCCGGACAGGGGTAGTCCCGGGGAGCTGTTTTTT
>TRBV6-4|.|TRBJ2-3|.
CASSAGPGTDTQYF
TGTGCCAGCAGTGCTGGCCCAGGGACAGATACGCAGTATTTT
>TRBV6-1|.|TRBJ1-5|.
CASSEGTREPQHF
TGTGCCAGCAGTGAGGGCACCAGAGAGCCCCAGCATTTT
>TRBV5-4|few|TRBJ1-1|.
CASSPLQGLNTEAFF
TGTGCCAGCAGCCCCTTACAGGGATTGAACACTGAAGCTTTCTTT
>TRBV19|.|TRBJ1-5|.
CASQRRPSGTSHQPQHF
TGTGCCAGCCAGAGACGACCGTCCGGGACTTCGCATCAGCCCCAGCATTTT
>TRBV11-2|.|TRBJ2-1|.
CASSLDPRSDEQFF
TGTGCCAGCAGCTTAGATCCCCGGAGCGATGAGCAGTTCTTC
>TRBV28|.|TRBJ1-4|.
CASSNRDRKEKLFF
TGTGCCAGCAGTAACAGGGATAGGAAGGAAAAACTGTTTTTT
>TRBV27|.|TRBJ1-1|TRBD1
CASRPGQGANTEAFF
TGTGCCAGCAGGCCGGGACAGGGGGCGAACACTGAAGCTTTCTTT
>TRBV6-5|.|TRBJ2-7|TRBD2
CAVKLAAKDEQYF
TGTGCCGTAAAACTAGCGGCCAAGGACGAGCAGTACTTC
>TRBV15|.|TRBJ2-1|.
CATSPGGGGVDEQFF
TGTGCCACCAGCCCAGGGGGCGGGGGGGTCGATGAGCAGTTCTTC
>TRBV15|.|TRBJ1-3|.
CATSQQRDSGNTIYF
TGTGCCACCAGCCAACAAAGGGACTCTGGAAACACCATATATTTT
>TRBV3-1/TRBV3-2|.|TRBJ1-5|TRBD1
CASSQTGGEGQPQHF
TGTGCCAGCAGCCAAACAGGGGGGGAAGGTCAGCCCCAGCATTTT
>TRBV4-2|.|TRBJ2-1|TRBD1
CASRQTGSDYNEQFF
TGTGCCAGCAGGCAGACAGGGAGCGACTACAATGAGCAGTTCTTC
>TRBV7-6|.|TRBJ2-3|TRBD2
CASSARLAGAADTQYF
TGTGCCAGCAGCGCCAGACTAGCGGGGGCGGCAGATACGCAGTATTTT
>TRBV19|.|TRBJ1-1|.
CASSTQAEAFF
TGTGCCAGTAGTACGCAGGCTGAAGCTTTCTTT
>TRBV12-3/TRBV12-4|.|TRBJ1-3|.
CASSWARGNTIYF
TGTGCCAGCAGTTGGGCCCGAGGAAACACCATATATTTT
>TRBV27|.|TRBJ1-1|.
CASSLHPWGRGPVQAFF
TGTGCCAGCAGTTTACACCCGTGGGGCAGGGGACCCGTCCAAGCTTTCTTT
>TRBV5-1|.|TRBJ1-1|.
CASSFDSANTEAFF
TGCGCCAGCAGCTTCGATTCAGCGAACACTGAAGCTTTCTTT
>TRBV5-1|.|TRBJ2-2|.
CASSLASANTGELFF
TGCGCCAGCAGCTTAGCTTCCGCGAACACCGGGGAGCTGTTTTTT
>TRBV6-5|few|TRBJ1-4|TRBD1
CASGDRPNEKLFF
TGTGCTTCAGGGGACAGGCCGAATGAAAAACTGTTTTTT
>TRBV7-9|.|TRBJ1-5|.
CASSLSQGGNQPQHF
TGTGCCAGCAGCTTATCACAGGGTGGCAATCAGCCCCAGCATTTT
>TRBV3-1/TRBV3-2|few|TRBJ1-1|TRBD1
CASSPRDRRNTEAFF
TGTGCCAGCAGCCCTCGGGACAGGAGAAACACTGAAGCTTTCTTT
>TRBV28|.|TRBJ2-7|.
CASSFRDGINYEQYF
TGTGCCAGCAGTTTTCGTGACGGGATTAACTACGAGCAGTACTTC
>TRBV13|.|TRBJ1-1|.
CASSFLPGNTEAFF
TGTGCCAGCAGCTTTCTTCCGGGAAACACTGAAGCTTTCTTT
>TRBV5-1|.|TRBJ2-3|TRBD1
CASSLSGTGATDTQYF
TGCGCCAGCAGCTTATCCGGGACAGGGGCCACAGATACGCAGTATTTT
>TRBV2|few|TRBJ2-7|.
CASTQEGYEQYF
TGTGCCAGCACACAGGAAGGCTACGAGCAGTACTTC
>TRBV6-5|.|TRBJ1-4|TRBD1
CASTTLGQANEKLFF
TGTGCCAGCACTACTCTGGGACAGGCGAATGAAAAACTGTTTTTT
>TRBV10-3|once|TRBJ1-1|.
CAIRLTDNSNTEAFF
TGTGCCATCAGGCTCACGGATAATTCCAACACTGAAGCTTTCTTT
>TRBV19|.|TRBJ1-1|.
CASSRKTGNTEAFF
TGTGCCAGTAGTAGAAAGACAGGTAACACTGAAGCTTTCTTT
>TRBV19|.|TRBJ1-5|.
CASTPARAYQPQHF
TGTGCCAGTACCCCGGCCAGGGCTTACCAGCCCCAGCATTTT